Following are 30 T cell receptor beta chains from one sample sequenced in a study of identical twins. From the 5' RACE reads, TCRdb called clonotypes with MiXCR, one entry per CDR3 protein. Among some 500,000 distinct CDR3 sequences listed, about 20% were seen once. This sample also belongs to another study, concerning T cells expressing NK-cell markers.

The sample was CD4+ T cells sorted from blood. These receptors were collected from a young woman in good health.

In its sample, this clonotype was seen a few times. The chain joins TRBV20-1 to TRBJ2-1; 14 nucleotides line up with TRBD2. This CDR3 comprises 13 residues. V dropped 6 bases and J dropped 9; count of bases not matched to a gene: 4. Germline V gene lookup returns CDR1 DFQATT and CDR2 SNEGSKA (reference sequence). CDR3: CSAGGLAGAEQFF. The CDR3 DNA follows: TGCAGTGCAGGGGGACTAGCGGGAGCTGAGCAGTTCTTC.

In this sample, this clonotype turned up a few times. The chain couples TRBV12-3 or TRBV12-4 to TRBJ2-1; TRBD2 matches 13 bases. The CDR3 covers 17 residues. Trimming at V came to 5 bases and at J to 8 bases, leaving 12 bases not matched to a gene. CDR3 coding DNA: TGTGCCAGCAGTCCGTCCTCCACTAGCGGGGGGGCGGATGAGCAGTTCTTC. This sequence encodes CASSPSSTSGGADEQFF.

This clonotype was counted a few times. The CDR3 nucleotides are TGTGCCAGCAGTTTAGCCTCAGTCAGAGCTTTCTTT. This translates into CASSLASVRAFF. The chain has TRBV12-3 or TRBV12-4 and TRBJ1-1, with D uncertain. Trimming cost V 0 bases and J 10 bases, with 9 bases left between them. The CDR3 has 12 amino acids.

This clonotype has more than one count but fewer than ten. This CDR3 reads CSARTGGANTGELFF. The CDR3, as DNA: TGCAGTGCTAGGACAGGGGGCGCGAACACCGGGGAGCTGTTTTTT. This chain links TRBV20-1 with TRBJ2-2; 10 bases line up with TRBD1. Germline V gene sequence: CDR1 DFQATT, CDR2 SNEGSKA (reference sequence). The V and J ends lost 3 bases and 0 bases, in that order; junction bases with no gene match: 1. The CDR3 has 15 amino acids.

This clonotype was seen more than once but under ten times. The chain combines TRBV7-2 with TRBJ2-3; D possibly matches TRBD1 or TRBD2 (6 bases each). Trimming left V 8 bases short and J 0 bases short, with 18 bases between. Per the germline V gene, CDR1 is SGHTA and CDR2 is FQGNSA. CDR3 length equals 16 residues. For the CDR3, the DNA is TGTGCCAGCTCGAGCCAGGGGACTGGAAGCACAGATACGCAGTATTTT. Amino acid sequence: CASSSQGTGSTDTQYF.

This clonotype occurred a few times. V usage is TRBV18 and J usage is TRBJ1-2; 7 bases align to TRBD1. The CDR3 sequence is 13 residues long. The V gene end was trimmed by 3 bases and the J gene end by 6 bases; junction bases not matched to a gene: 4. Germline V gene data show CDR1 as KGHSH and CDR2 as LQKENI. The CDR3 spells CASSPPRGNGYTF. The CDR3 nucleotides are TGTGCCAGCTCACCTCCCAGGGGGAATGGCTACACCTTC.

The CDR3 nucleotides read TGTGCCAGCAGTTTATACCTCGTGGGGCAGAGCTATGGCTACACCTTC. Amino acids: CASSLYLVGQSYGYTF. This chain uses TRBV28 with TRBJ1-2, with a possible D match to TRBD1 (5 bases). Per germline, CDR1 MDHEN and CDR2 SYDVKM. This CDR3 contains 16 residues. Deletions cut 1 base from V and 4 bases from J, with 16 bases between.

The chain couples TRBV30 to TRBJ1-5, with no clear D. The ends were cut back, 0 bases at V and 1 base at J, with 4 bases in the middle. The CDR3 spans 13 residues. The V gene's germline CDR1 is GTSNPN and CDR2 SVGIG (reference sequence). The CDR3 nucleotides read TGTGCCTGGAGTGTACACAGCAATCAGCCCCAGCATTTT. Translating it yields CAWSVHSNQPQHF.

This clonotype was counted a few times. The chain joins TRBV6-2 or TRBV6-3 to TRBJ1-1; no clear D. Germline assignment: CDR1 MNHEY and CDR2 SVGEGT. The CDR3 has 13 residues. Trimming pared 4 bases from V and 3 bases from J, leaving 9 bases between. CDR3 bases: TGTGCCAGCAGTTCTCTAGGGTACACTGAAGCTTTCTTT. It is translated as CASSSLGYTEAFF.

This clonotype has just a few counts. This sequence joins TRBV20-1 and TRBJ2-3; D gene uncertain. V was clipped by 6 bases and J by 5 bases, with 12 bases between them. The CDR3 spans 12 residues. Germline lookup yields CDR1 DFQATT and CDR2 SNEGSKA (reference sequence). In DNA, the CDR3 is TGCAGTGCAACCCCCTTAAAAGATACGCAGTATTTT. Its translation is CSATPLKDTQYF.

The chain combines TRBV5-1 with TRBJ2-5; 13 bases are shared with TRBD2. The CDR3 covers 18 residues. The trim removed 4 bases at V and 5 bases at J, leaving 14 bases unmatched. CDR1 and CDR2 from the germline V gene are SGHRS and YFSETQ. Here the CDR3 DNA reads TGCGCCAGCAGCATTCGTACTAGCGGGGGGGCCGACGGGGAGACCCAGTACTTC. Translating gives CASSIRTSGGADGETQYF.

The chain links TRBV5-1 to TRBJ2-5; the D gene is possibly TRBD2 (5 bases). The CDR3 contains 13 residues. Germline-derived CDR1 and CDR2 are SGHRS and YFSETQ. V lost 2 bases, J lost 7 bases, and 12 bases lay in between. CDR3 protein: CASSFRDSGTQYF. In DNA, the CDR3 is TGCGCCAGCAGCTTCCGGGATTCAGGGACCCAGTACTTC.

This clonotype turned up a few times. The rearrangement uses TRBV20-1 and TRBJ1-2; a possible D gene is TRBD1 (6 bases). The CDR3 contains 12 residues. Looked up from germline, CDR1 is DFQATT and CDR2 is SNEGSKA (reference sequence). V lost 5 bases and J 12 bases, leaving 19 bases between the germline ends. The CDR3 DNA is TGCAGTGCTCAAGTGGGGGGCCTGTTTGACACCTTC. Amino acids: CSAQVGGLFDTF.

This clonotype was seen a handful of times. V and J are TRBV3-1 and TRBJ1-3; no reliable D call. The germline V gene encodes CDR1 LGHDT and CDR2 YNNKEL (reference sequence). V dropped 4 bases and J dropped 4 bases, with 14 bases sitting between them. The CDR3 sequence is 15 residues long. The DNA of the CDR3 is TGTGCCAGCAGCCCTTACCCAGATTTCGGAAACACCATATATTTT. It translates to CASSPYPDFGNTIYF.

This chain joins TRBV20-1 and TRBJ2-4; TRBD1 agrees at 7 bases. CDR3 size: 14 residues. Trimming took 2 bases from V and 8 from J; bases not matched to a gene: 9. Germline lookup yields CDR1 DFQATT and CDR2 SNEGSKA (reference sequence). The CDR3 DNA follows: TGCAGTGCTAGATTCTCTCATACAGGGGACATTCAGTACTTC. It translates to CSARFSHTGDIQYF.

The chain employs TRBV6-1 and TRBJ2-3; 8 nucleotides align to TRBD2. Trimming at V came to 10 bases and at J to 2 bases, leaving 8 bases not matched to a gene. The CDR3 covers 14 residues. Germline values: CDR1 MNHNS, CDR2 SASEGT. The CDR3 spells CATTGGVFTDTQYF. The CDR3 DNA follows: TGTGCCACAACGGGGGGGGTTTTCACAGATACGCAGTATTTT.

The chain uses TRBV6-1 and TRBJ2-4, with D possibly being TRBD1 (6 bases). This CDR3 contains 13 residues. Germline V gene sequence: CDR1 MNHNS, CDR2 SASEGT. Deletions cut 4 bases from V and 9 bases from J, with 13 bases between. The CDR3 protein is CASSVRTVTIQYF. CDR3 in DNA: TGTGCCAGCAGTGTTAGGACAGTAACCATTCAGTACTTC.

This chain uses TRBV20-1 with TRBJ1-1; the match to TRBD1 covers 7 bases. Germline V lookup: CDR1 DFQATT, CDR2 SNEGSKA (reference sequence). The V segment lost 3 bases and the J segment 2 bases; nucleotides outside the gene matches: 3. The CDR3 extends over 13 amino acids. CDR3: CSARGDSNTEAFF. The CDR3 DNA reads as TGCAGTGCTAGGGGGGACAGCAACACTGAAGCTTTCTTT.

The chain recombines TRBV6-5 with TRBJ2-5, with a tentative D call TRBD1 (6 bases). This CDR3 is built from 13 residues. Trimming pared 2 bases from V and 5 bases from J, leaving 9 bases between. The germline V gene has CDR1 MNHEY and CDR2 SVGAGI. The CDR3 here is CASSYRQVETQYF. The CDR3 DNA sequence: TGTGCCAGCAGTTACCGACAGGTGGAGACCCAGTACTTC.

The chain has TRBV9 and TRBJ2-5, with D unclear. With 0 bases removed from V and 3 bases from J, the gap between germline ends came to 12 bases. Looked up from germline, CDR1 is SGDLS and CDR2 is YYNGEE. CDR3 length equals 15 residues. The CDR3 region has the DNA TGTGCCAGCAGCGTAGCTCCGGCAGCTGAAGAGACCCAGTACTTC. Protein: CASSVAPAAEETQYF.

This clonotype turned up a few times. This rearrangement joins TRBV12-3 or TRBV12-4 to TRBJ2-3, with D possibly being TRBD1 (5 bases). The CDR3 has 12 residues. Deletions cut 6 bases from V and 6 bases from J, with 10 bases between. CDR3 protein: CASRGDSDTQYF. The CDR3 DNA is TGTGCCAGCAGGGGTGACAGTGATACGCAGTATTTT.

The V and J genes are TRBV20-1 and TRBJ2-3, with 8 positions matching TRBD2. The V and J ends lost 4 bases and 6 bases, in that order; junction bases with no gene match: 9. CDR1 DFQATT and CDR2 SNEGSKA come from the germline V gene (reference sequence). The CDR3 sequence is 14 residues long. CDR3 region: CSATAPGGRDTQYF. The CDR3 region has the DNA TGCAGTGCTACGGCCCCGGGGGGGCGTGATACGCAGTATTTT.

The CDR3 sequence: CSARVRTGIYTF. CDR3 coding DNA: TGCAGTGCTAGAGTAAGGACAGGGATCTACACCTTC. The genes are TRBV20-1 and TRBJ1-2; TRBD1 agrees at 8 bases. This CDR3 region has 12 residues. Trimming cost V 1 base and J 10 bases; bases outside gene matches: 5. The germline CDR1 and CDR2 sequences are DFQATT and SNEGSKA (reference sequence).

This clonotype was seen just once. The rearrangement links TRBV20-1 to TRBJ1-6, with D maybe TRBD1 (5 bases). The germline gives CDR1 DFQATT, CDR2 SNEGSKA (reference sequence). There are 16 residues in the CDR3. The V end lost 0 bases, the J end lost 14 bases, and 23 bases lay between the germline ends. The CDR3: CSARDQGSGRGVALHF. The CDR3 coding sequence is TGCAGTGCTAGAGATCAGGGTTCCGGGAGGGGTGTGGCCCTCCACTTT.

The V and J genes are TRBV4-3 and TRBJ1-1; D not resolved. The V end lost 4 bases, the J end lost 4 bases, and 10 bases lay between the germline ends. From germline, CDR1 is LGHNA and CDR2 YSLEER. The CDR3 has 13 amino acids. The CDR3 loop is CASSRERATEAFF. Written as DNA, the CDR3 is TGCGCCAGCAGCCGCGAGAGGGCCACTGAAGCTTTCTTT.

There are a few counts of this clonotype. The chain couples TRBV6-1 to TRBJ2-1; 7 bases are shared with TRBD2. V lost 6 bases and J lost 9; bases outside the gene matches: 14. Germline V gene sequence: CDR1 MNHNS, CDR2 SASEGT. The CDR3 totals 15 residues. Here the CDR3 reads CASSSAGEAPPEQFF. The CDR3 DNA reads TGTGCCAGCAGCTCCGCGGGGGAAGCCCCCCCTGAGCAGTTCTTC.

The gene calls are TRBV7-9 and TRBJ2-2, with D hard to call. V was cut by 2 bases and J by 7 bases, with 8 bases left in between. The CDR3 has 13 residues. Germline CDR1 SEHNR, CDR2 FQNEAQ (reference sequence). CDR3 coding DNA: TGTGCCAGCAGCTTAAATACGGGCGGGGAGCTGTTTTTT. Translation gives CASSLNTGGELFF. The complete variable domain, with remaining parts taken from reference TRBV7-9 and TRBJ2-2, reads DTGVSQNPRHKITKRGQNVTFRCDPISEHNRLYWYRQTLGQGPEFLTYFQNEAQLEKSRLLSDRFSAERPKGSFSTLEIQRTEQGDSAMYLCASSLNTGGELFFGEGSRLTVL.

This clonotype appeared a few times. The V and J genes are TRBV12-5 and TRBJ2-2, with 10 bases aligning to TRBD2. V lost 0 bases and J lost 2; bases outside the gene matches: 3. This CDR3 is 17 amino acids long. Germline CDR1 reads LGHNT; CDR2 reads FRNRAP. CDR3 residues: CASGLVILAGNTGELFF. CDR3 bases: TGTGCTAGTGGTTTGGTAATACTAGCGGGAAACACCGGGGAGCTGTTTTTT.

The chain employs TRBV7-9 and TRBJ2-1; D may match TRBD1 or TRBD2 (5 bases each). V was clipped by 6 bases and J by 3 bases, with 12 bases between them. Germline CDR1 is SEHNR and CDR2 is FQNEAQ (reference sequence). The CDR3 totals 14 residues. In DNA, the CDR3 is TGTGCCAGCAGGCCGGGACGCGGCTACAATGAGCAGTTCTTC. It is translated as CASRPGRGYNEQFF.

The J gene is TRBJ2-1, the V gene TRBV4-3; no clear D gene. Germline values: CDR1 LGHNA, CDR2 YSLEER. The CDR3 spans 17 residues. The V gene lost 1 base and the J gene lost 3 bases, with 16 bases spanning the gap. DNA of the CDR3: TGCGCCAGCAGCCAAGGCCCCCCCGGCGGAATCTACAATGAGCAGTTCTTC. This gives the protein CASSQGPPGGIYNEQFF.